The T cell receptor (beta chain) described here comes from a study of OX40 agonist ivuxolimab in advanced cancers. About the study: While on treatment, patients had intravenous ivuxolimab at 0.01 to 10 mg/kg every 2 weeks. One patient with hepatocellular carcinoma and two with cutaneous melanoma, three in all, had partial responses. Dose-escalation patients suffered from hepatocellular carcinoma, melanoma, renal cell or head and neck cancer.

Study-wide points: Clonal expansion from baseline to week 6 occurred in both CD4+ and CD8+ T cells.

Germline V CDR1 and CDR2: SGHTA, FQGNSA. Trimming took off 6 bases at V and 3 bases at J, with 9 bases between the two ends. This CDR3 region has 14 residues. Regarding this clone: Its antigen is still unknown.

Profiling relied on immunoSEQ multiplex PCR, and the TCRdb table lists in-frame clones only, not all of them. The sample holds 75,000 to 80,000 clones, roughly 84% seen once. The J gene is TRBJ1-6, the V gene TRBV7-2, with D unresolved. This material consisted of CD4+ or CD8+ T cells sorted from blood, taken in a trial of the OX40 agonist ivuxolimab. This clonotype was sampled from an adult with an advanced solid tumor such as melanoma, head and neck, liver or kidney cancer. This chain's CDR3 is CASRLQFYNSPLHF. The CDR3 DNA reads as TGTGCCAGCAGGTTACAATTCTATAATTCACCCCTCCACTTT.